These 20 T cell receptor beta chains share one sample of origin, sequenced in a study of T cells in Graves' hyperthyroidism and ophthalmopathy. TCR beta CDR3 regions were amplified from RNA. With the HTBI primer set, the TCR CDR3 went through a first round of RT-PCR. TCRdb independently ran MiXCR on the multiplex PCR reads; one entry per CDR3 protein. This sample has more than 300,000 distinct CDR3 sequences, with around 18% found just once. The sequencing sample was made of blood. These receptors were obtained from a man aged 18-30 years with Graves' ophthalmopathy.

The chain is built from TRBV6-1 and TRBJ1-2, with unresolved D. The V end was cut by 1 base, the J end by 4 bases, with 7 bases between. The CDR3 is 13 amino acids. Germline V CDR1 and CDR2: MNHNS, SASEGT. In DNA, the CDR3 is TGTGCCAGCAGTGAAGAGCACAGCTATGGCTACACCTTC. Encoded protein: CASSEEHSYGYTF.

This clonotype showed up many times. The chain carries TRBV20-1 and TRBJ1-2; D is unclear. V shed 5 bases and J shed 1 base, with 8 bases lying between them. Germline V gene data show CDR1 as DFQATT and CDR2 as SNEGSKA (reference sequence). This CDR3 is built from 12 residues. The CDR3 spells CSAPTDNYGYTF. CDR3 coding DNA: TGCAGTGCTCCAACCGATAACTATGGCTACACCTTC.

This clonotype was observed at least ten times. This chain joins TRBV6-1 and TRBJ1-2; 9 bases agree with TRBD1. Germline trimming cut 6 bases from V and 8 bases from J; bases unmatched to any gene: 7. The germline V gene encodes CDR1 MNHNS and CDR2 SASEGT. This CDR3 has 13 amino acids. CDR3 in DNA: TGTGCCAGCAGCCGGGACAGGGCTTACGGCTACACCTTC. This translates into CASSRDRAYGYTF.

This clonotype appeared a few times. This chain joins TRBV5-1 and TRBJ1-6; the match to TRBD1 covers 10 bases. CDR1 and CDR2 from the germline V gene are SGHRS and YFSETQ. The CDR3 sequence is 14 residues long. Trimming took 5 bases from V and 13 from J; bases not matched to a gene: 9. In nucleotides, the CDR3 is TGCGCCAGCAGTTCATCCCGGGACAGGGGTCCCCTCCACTTT. As protein: CASSSSRDRGPLHF.

The J gene is TRBJ1-1, the V gene TRBV27; D ambiguous. This CDR3 contains 14 residues. The V gene lost 7 bases and the J gene lost 2 bases, with 14 bases spanning the gap. Germline CDR1 is MNHEY and CDR2 is SMNVEV (reference sequence). CDR3 bases: TGTGCCAGCATTTGGCTGACCGGCAACACTGAAGCTTTCTTT. This encodes CASIWLTGNTEAFF.

This clonotype has a handful of counts. The rearrangement joins TRBV13 to TRBJ2-7, with 8 bases matching TRBD1. CDR3 length equals 14 residues. J gave up 2 bases and V 5 bases, and 5 bases lay outside the gene matches. CDR1 and CDR2 from the germline V gene are PRHDT and FYEKMQ (reference sequence). This CDR3 is CASSARQGTYEQYF. In DNA form, the CDR3 reads TGTGCCAGCAGCGCAAGACAGGGGACCTACGAGCAGTACTTC.

This clonotype has just a few counts. CDR3 loop: CASNRDHGEQYF. Here the CDR3 DNA reads TGTGCCAGCAACAGGGATCATGGCGAGCAGTACTTC. The rearrangement joins TRBV2 to TRBJ2-7, with D possibly TRBD1 on 6 matching bases. The V end lost 7 bases, the J end lost 6 bases, and 13 bases lay between the germline ends. CDR1 is SNHLY and CDR2 is FYNNEI in the germline V gene. The CDR3 length is 12 residues.

CDR3 region: CASSAWAGDTDTQYF. The CDR3 bases are TGTGCCAGCAGCGCGTGGGCAGGGGACACAGATACGCAGTATTTT. This chain joins TRBV6-4 and TRBJ2-3; tentatively, D is TRBD1 (6 bases). The CDR3 length is 15 residues. Germline V gives CDR1 MRHNA, CDR2 SNTAGT. V was cut by 6 bases and J by 2 bases, with 15 bases left in between.

V gene TRBV28 combines with J gene TRBJ1-2; no definite D call. Looked up from germline, CDR1 is MDHEN and CDR2 is SYDVKM. The ends were cut back, 6 bases at V and 5 bases at J, with 7 bases in the middle. The CDR3 runs 11 residues. CDR3 DNA sequence: TGTGCCAGCAGAACTATATATGGCTACACCTTC. Its protein is CASRTIYGYTF.

This chain connects TRBV6-2 or TRBV6-3 to TRBJ1-1; no clear D gene. This CDR3 is 14 amino acids long. The V end was cut by 5 bases, the J end by 0 bases, with 10 bases between. CDR1 is MNHEY and CDR2 is SVGEGT in the germline V gene. CDR3 region: CASSPNNLNTEAFF. In DNA form, the CDR3 reads TGTGCCAGCAGTCCGAACAACCTGAACACTGAAGCTTTCTTT.

The chain employs TRBV27 and TRBJ1-1; D unresolved. Trimming shortened V by 0 bases and J by 11 bases, and 13 bases separated the two germline ends. The germline CDR1 and CDR2 sequences are MNHEY and SMNVEV (reference sequence). The CDR3 covers 13 residues. The CDR3 is CASSLSGRLGAFF. Written as DNA, the CDR3 is TGTGCCAGCAGTTTATCGGGCAGGCTCGGGGCTTTCTTT.

This clonotype was observed a few times. The chain recombines TRBV4-1 with TRBJ2-3, with 7 bases identical to TRBD1. The germline gives CDR1 MGHRA, CDR2 YSYEKL. The V segment lost 2 bases and the J segment 2 bases; nucleotides outside the gene matches: 7. This CDR3 region has 16 residues. The chain's CDR3 is CASSQPRDRFTDTQYF. The CDR3 DNA reads as TGCGCCAGCAGCCAACCCCGGGACAGATTCACAGATACGCAGTATTTT.

The chain combines TRBV4-1 with TRBJ2-1; no reliable D call. Germline CDR1 and CDR2: MGHRA and YSYEKL. Trimming shortened V by 4 bases and J by 4 bases, and 17 bases separated the two germline ends. The CDR3 covers 16 residues. The chain's CDR3 is CASSRLADLAYNEQFF. CDR3 in DNA: TGCGCCAGCAGCCGTCTCGCGGATTTGGCTTACAATGAGCAGTTCTTC.

This clonotype was seen only a few times. The rearrangement joins TRBV20-1 to TRBJ1-5; D is unclear. CDR1 and CDR2 (germline): DFQATT, SNEGSKA (reference sequence). The CDR3 runs to 13 residues. V was shortened by 0 bases and J by 3 bases, with 6 bases between the two germline ends. The DNA of the CDR3 is TGCAGTGCTAGAGACAGCACCAATCAGCCCCAGCATTTT. The encoded protein is CSARDSTNQPQHF.

V and J are TRBV7-9 and TRBJ2-5; D gene unclear. The CDR3 extends over 13 amino acids. Trimming cost V 5 bases and J 2 bases, with 9 bases left between them. CDR1 is SEHNR and CDR2 is FQNEAQ in the germline V gene (reference sequence). CDR3 in amino acids: CASSDQGQETQYF. CDR3 in DNA: TGTGCCAGCAGCGATCAAGGTCAAGAGACCCAGTACTTC.

This clonotype was seen many times. This chain links TRBV3-1 with TRBJ2-1; 9 positions match TRBD1. J lost 2 bases, V lost 4 bases, and 6 bases had no gene match. The germline gives CDR1 LGHDT, CDR2 YNNKEL (reference sequence). The CDR3 length is 16 residues. The CDR3: CASSPRRTGAYNEQFF. The CDR3 DNA reads TGTGCCAGCAGCCCACGCCGGACAGGGGCCTACAATGAGCAGTTCTTC.

The table lists this clonotype with many counts. The chain links TRBV20-1 to TRBJ1-5; TRBD1 might be the D (6 bases). Germline V gene lookup returns CDR1 DFQATT and CDR2 SNEGSKA (reference sequence). The CDR3 extends over 15 amino acids. V lost 5 bases and J 0 bases, leaving 14 bases between the germline ends. The chain's CDR3 is CSARSRGPSNQPQHF. The CDR3 region has the DNA TGCAGTGCTCGATCCCGGGGGCCTAGCAATCAGCCCCAGCATTTT.

This clonotype has ten or more counts. CDR3 in DNA: TGTGCCAGCAGCCCGCCACTGGGGTGGGAGACCCAGTACTTC. This sequence encodes CASSPPLGWETQYF. The chain uses TRBV11-2 and TRBJ2-5; D uncertain. Germline-derived CDR1 and CDR2 are SGHAT and FQNNGV. CDR3 length: 14 residues. V was trimmed by 5 bases and J by 5 bases, leaving 15 bases between them.

This clonotype was observed at least ten times. This chain joins TRBV6-6 and TRBJ1-5; D not resolved. CDR3 length equals 15 residues. Germline CDR1 and CDR2: MNHNY and SVGAGI (reference sequence). Trimming removed 3 bases from V and 2 bases from J, with 11 bases in between. Here the CDR3 reads CASSYSGLGNQPQHF. The CDR3 bases are TGTGCCAGCAGTTATTCGGGGTTGGGCAATCAGCCCCAGCATTTT.

The sample holds many counts of this clonotype. The V gene is TRBV11-2, the J gene TRBJ1-2, with D unresolved. Trimming pared 5 bases from V and 4 bases from J, leaving 20 bases between. The CDR3 loop spans 16 amino acids. The germline gives CDR1 SGHAT, CDR2 FQNNGV. For the CDR3, the DNA is TGTGCCAGCAGCCTACCCGCATCCGGCAGGAGCTATGGCTACACCTTC. Residues: CASSLPASGRSYGYTF. Combining the CDR3 with reference TRBV11-2 and TRBJ1-2 gives the whole variable domain EAGVAQSPRYKIIEKRQSVAFWCNPISGHATLYWYQQILGQGPKLLIQFQNNGVVDDSQLPKDRFSAERLKGVDSTLKIQPAKLEDSAVYLCASSLPASGRSYGYTFGSGTRLTVV.